This T cell receptor (beta chain) was obtained from a study of blood T cell repertoires in COVID-19. Study context: From the United States, Italy and Spain came samples of acute and convalescent COVID-19.

In its sample, this clone was seen once. V lost 4 bases to trimming and J lost 5 bases, with 15 bases between them. This CDR3 spans 14 amino acids. Germline loops: CDR1 ENHRY, CDR2 SYGVKD. The method was immunoSEQ multiplex PCR; TCRdb's version includes in-frame clones alone and lacks a portion of them. The sample shows approximately 250,000 clones, 85% to 90% of them seen only once. The chain links TRBV10-3 to TRBJ2-7, with a weak D call TRBD2 (6 bases). Sequenced sample: PBMCs or T cells enriched from blood (not recorded which). The receptor was derived from a woman aged 60 to 75 in a cohort exposed to, infected with or recovered from COVID-19 (not recorded which). The CDR3 DNA is TGTGCCATCAGTGGGGCTAGCGTGACGAACGAGCAGTACTTC. Its translation: CAISGASVTNEQYF.